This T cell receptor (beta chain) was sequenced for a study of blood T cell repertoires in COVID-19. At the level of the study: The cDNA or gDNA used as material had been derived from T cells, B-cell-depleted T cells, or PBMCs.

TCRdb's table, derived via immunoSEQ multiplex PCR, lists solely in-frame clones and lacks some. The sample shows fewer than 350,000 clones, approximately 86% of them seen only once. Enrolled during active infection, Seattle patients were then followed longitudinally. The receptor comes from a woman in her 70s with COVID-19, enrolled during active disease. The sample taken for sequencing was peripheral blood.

CDR3 sequence reads: CASSARTGVGTEAFF. DNA for the CDR3: TGTGCCAGCAGCGCGAGAACAGGGGTCGGCACTGAAGCTTTCTTT. The chain uses TRBV9 and TRBJ1-1; 7 nucleotides line up with TRBD1. The V gene's germline CDR1 is SGDLS and CDR2 YYNGEE. Trimming took 3 bases from V and 4 from J; bases not matched to a gene: 9. CDR3 length: 15 residues.